The 9 T cell receptor beta chains below were found in one sample sequenced in a study of blood T cell repertoires in COVID-19. Produced via immunoSEQ multiplex PCR; TCRdb's table is partial and in-frame only. In the table there are some 390,000 clones, roughly 89% of which are singletons. What was sequenced was PBMCs or T cells enriched from blood (not recorded which). These TCRs come from a woman aged 25 to 39 who had recovered from COVID-19.

The chain is built from TRBV28 and TRBJ1-5; the D gene is possibly TRBD1 (5 bases). V lost 4 bases and J lost 5, with 15 bases in between. The CDR3 runs to 15 residues. Germline V gene sequence: CDR1 MDHEN, CDR2 SYDVKM. For the CDR3, the DNA is TGTGCCAGCAGTTCAGGCGGGGGAGGGTATCAGCCCCAGCATTTT. It is translated as CASSSGGGGYQPQHF.

V is TRBV29-1 and J is TRBJ1-4, with D perhaps matching TRBD1 (5 bases). Germline lookup yields CDR1 SQVTM and CDR2 ANQGSEA. The germline V and J ends were trimmed by 4 bases and 0 bases, with 12 bases remaining between them. This CDR3 has 15 amino acids. CDR3 nucleotides: TGCAGCGTTGGTCGGGGGGGTGCAACTAATGAAAAACTGTTTTTT. Protein product: CSVGRGGATNEKLFF.

The genes are TRBV5-1 and TRBJ1-5; tentatively, D is TRBD1 (6 bases). The germline V gene has CDR1 SGHRS and CDR2 YFSETQ. V was trimmed by 4 bases and J by 0 bases, leaving 11 bases between them. The CDR3 is 15 amino acids. CDR3 region: CASSPGDYSNQPQHF. The DNA for the CDR3 is TGCGCCAGCAGCCCAGGGGACTATAGCAATCAGCCCCAGCATTTT.

This chain uses TRBV9 with TRBJ2-7; a weak D match, TRBD2 (6 bases). Germline lookup yields CDR1 SGDLS and CDR2 YYNGEE. Trimming took 0 bases from V and 0 from J, leaving 7 bases between them. The CDR3 runs 14 residues. For the CDR3, the DNA is TGTGCCAGCAGCGTAGACGGGAGCTCCTACGAGCAGTACTTC. It is translated as CASSVDGSSYEQYF.

The chain has TRBV27 and TRBJ2-2; maybe TRBD2 (5 bases). The CDR3 covers 17 residues. CDR1 is MNHEY, CDR2 SMNVEV, per germline (reference sequence). V was clipped by 2 bases and J by 2 bases, with 15 bases between them. The CDR3 nucleotides read TGTGCCAGCAGTTTACATGGACTCTACCCAAACACCGGGGAGCTGTTTTTT. Translated: CASSLHGLYPNTGELFF.

This chain links TRBV5-1 with TRBJ1-2, with 8 positions matching TRBD1. The V segment lost 0 bases and the J segment 2 bases; nucleotides outside the gene matches: 3. The V gene's germline CDR1 is SGHRS and CDR2 YFSETQ. The CDR3 length is 15 residues. In DNA form, the CDR3 reads TGCGCCAGCAGCTTGGGGGACAGGTCCAACTATGGCTACACCTTC. As protein: CASSLGDRSNYGYTF.

The chain is built from TRBV13 and TRBJ1-1; 9 bases agree with TRBD1. V shed 5 bases and J 7 bases; nucleotides not matched to a gene: 5. Germline values: CDR1 PRHDT, CDR2 FYEKMQ (reference sequence). This CDR3 contains 13 residues. CDR3 DNA sequence: TGTGCCAGCAGCAAAACAGGGGGCCTTGAAGCTTTCTTT. It encodes CASSKTGGLEAFF.

The V call is TRBV6-1, the J call TRBJ2-3; 8 positions match TRBD2. Per germline, CDR1 MNHNS and CDR2 SASEGT. This CDR3 spans 17 amino acids. J lost 0 bases, V lost 3 bases, and 8 bases had no gene match. This CDR3 reads CASSDSLAGRSTDTQYF. In nucleotides, the CDR3 is TGTGCCAGCAGTGATAGTCTAGCGGGTCGGAGCACAGATACGCAGTATTTT.

The rearrangement joins TRBV3-1 (or the pseudogene TRBV3-2) to TRBJ1-2; D possibly corresponds to TRBD1 (5 bases). The germline V gene encodes CDR1 LGHDT and CDR2 YNNKEL (reference sequence). This CDR3 is built from 14 residues. V was shortened by 5 bases and J by 6 bases, with 16 bases between the two germline ends. The CDR3 sequence is CASSYLVGGDGYTF. CDR3 in DNA: TGTGCCAGCAGCTACCTGGTGGGGGGTGATGGCTACACCTTC.